This T cell receptor beta chain was observed in a study of regulatory T cells in long-lasting Graves disease. Findings of the study overall: Persistent disease favored TRBV28, TRBJ1-2 and TRBJ2-5.

Arm-PCR of CDR3 regions and iRepertoire HTBI primers were the basis on which TCR beta libraries were built. Using its own MiXCR run on the multiplex PCR reads, TCRdb lists one record per CDR3 protein. The sample yields about 320,000 distinct CDR3 sequences, about a sixth seen once. The V segment lost 4 bases and the J segment 8 bases; nucleotides outside the gene matches: 3. The CDR3 contains 13 residues. The germline CDR1 and CDR2 sequences are GTSNPN and SVGIG (reference sequence). Time point in this sample: newly diagnosed GD, antithyroid drugs for less than 3 months. Construction of the TCR library relied on RNA isolated from PBMCs. American Thyroid Association guidelines served as the basis for diagnosing Graves' disease. Nine milliliters of peripheral blood went into EDTA tubes. This clonotype was recorded many times. The antigen is unknown.

This chain uses TRBV30 with TRBJ2-1, with 12 bases matching TRBD2. The clonotype originates from a female donor with Graves disease. The starting material was peripheral blood mononuclear cells (PBMCs), obtained at new diagnosis, from a patient treated with antithyroid drugs. This chain's CDR3 is CAWTSGRGDEQFF. As DNA, the CDR3 is TGTGCCTGGACTAGCGGGAGGGGTGATGAGCAGTTCTTC.